These 9 T cell receptor beta chains were all obtained from the same sample, sequenced in a study of cytomegalovirus exposure and HLA in healthy donors. The assay was immunoSEQ multiplex PCR, and TCRdb's table has in-frame clones only and misses some. The table shows over 250,000 clones, with 65% to 90% occurring only once. The sample consisted of PBMCs. The receptors were gathered from a woman in her late teens or twenties in good health and CMV-seronegative.

The V and J genes are TRBV9 and TRBJ2-3; 8 bases map to TRBD1. V shed 2 bases and J 4 bases; nucleotides not matched to a gene: 9. The CDR3 spans 16 residues. Germline V gene data show CDR1 as SGDLS and CDR2 as YYNGEE. CDR3 sequence (DNA): TGTGCCAGCAGCGTGAGCCCCGACAGGGGTGCAGATACGCAGTATTTT. It yields the protein CASSVSPDRGADTQYF. Together with reference TRBV9 and TRBJ2-3, the CDR3 gives the full variable domain: DSGVTQTPKHLITATGQRVTLRCSPRSGDLSVYWYQQSLDQGLQFLIQYYNGEERAKGNILERFSAQQFPDLHSELNLSSLELGDSALYFCASSVSPDRGADTQYFGPGTRLTVL.

The chain recombines TRBV2 with TRBJ1-2, with no clear D. CDR1 is SNHLY, CDR2 FYNNEI, per germline. The V and J ends lost 6 bases and 0 bases respectively, with 8 bases between them. CDR3 length: 13 amino acids. CDR3 sequence (DNA): TGTGCCAGCAGCCAGGAACCTAACTATGGCTACACCTTC. Translating gives CASSQEPNYGYTF.

The V call is TRBV14, the J call TRBJ1-1; 7 positions agree with TRBD1. The CDR3 covers 15 residues. The junction had 10 bases not matched to a gene; V was cut back by 6 bases and J by 3 bases. The germline V gene encodes CDR1 SGHDN and CDR2 FVKESK. CDR3: CASRAGGRADTEAFF. CDR3 DNA: TGTGCCAGCAGGGCAGGGGGTAGGGCGGACACTGAAGCTTTCTTT.

This chain joins TRBV11-2 and TRBJ1-5; a weak D match, TRBD1 (6 bases). V was clipped by 0 bases and J by 5 bases, with 17 bases between them. The germline gives CDR1 SGHAT, CDR2 FQNNGV. This CDR3 comprises 17 residues. The CDR3: CASSLERGGEFDQPQHF. DNA for the CDR3: TGTGCCAGCAGCTTAGAACGCGGGGGCGAGTTCGATCAGCCCCAGCATTTT.

The chain uses TRBV9 and TRBJ2-1; perhaps TRBD2 as D (6 bases). Germline values: CDR1 SGDLS, CDR2 YYNGEE. CDR3 size: 15 residues. Trimming stripped 4 bases from V and 16 bases from J, with 27 bases between. CDR3 sequence (DNA): TGTGCCAGCAGCATACTTAGCGGACTTCCTACCCCCCAATTCTTC. Its translation: CASSILSGLPTPQFF.

For this clone: The sample contains more than one DNA sequence encoding this CDR3. V gene TRBV6-5 combines with J gene TRBJ2-3; maybe TRBD1 (5 bases). The CDR3 runs 16 residues. Per the germline V gene, CDR1 is MNHEY and CDR2 is SVGAGI. Between the trimmed V and J ends, which lost 0 bases and 1 base, there was a span of 11 bases. The CDR3 reads CASSYSGADGTDTQYF. The CDR3 nucleotides read TGTGCCAGCAGTTACTCAGGGGCGGATGGCACAGATACGCAGTATTTT.

This clone occurred once. As DNA, the CDR3 is TGTGCCAGCCATCCGACAGTTACCTACGAGCAGTACTTC. Protein: CASHPTVTYEQYF. The chain couples TRBV6-5 to TRBJ2-7; weak D call: TRBD1 (5 bases). The germline gives CDR1 MNHEY, CDR2 SVGAGI. This CDR3 has 13 amino acids. V lost 8 bases and J 2 bases, leaving 13 bases between the germline ends.

The chain joins TRBV27 to TRBJ1-2, with D perhaps TRBD1 (6 bases). V lost 5 bases and J 5 bases, leaving 18 bases between the germline ends. CDR1 is MNHEY, CDR2 SMNVEV, per germline (reference sequence). The CDR3 spans 15 residues. CDR3 nucleotides: TGTGCCAGCAGTCCCCGAGGGGGGGCGAATTATGGCTACACCTTC. It codes for CASSPRGGANYGYTF.

This clone was recorded a few times. CDR3 in amino acids: CASSPRLAPPARFVTGELFF. The CDR3 DNA sequence: TGTGCCAGCTCACCGCGTCTAGCGCCTCCGGCCCGTTTTGTCACCGGGGAGCTGTTTTTT. The chain employs TRBV18 and TRBJ2-2, with D tentatively TRBD2 (6 bases). V lost 3 bases and J lost 4, with 27 bases in between. Germline loops: CDR1 KGHSH, CDR2 LQKENI. CDR3 length: 20 amino acids. The full variable domain, completed using reference TRBV18 and TRBJ2-2, is NAGVMQNPRHLVRRRGQEARLRCSPMKGHSHVYWYRQLPEEGLKFMVYLQKENIIDESGMPKERFSAEFPKEGPSILRIQQVVRGDSAAYFCASSPRLAPPARFVTGELFFGEGSRLTVL.